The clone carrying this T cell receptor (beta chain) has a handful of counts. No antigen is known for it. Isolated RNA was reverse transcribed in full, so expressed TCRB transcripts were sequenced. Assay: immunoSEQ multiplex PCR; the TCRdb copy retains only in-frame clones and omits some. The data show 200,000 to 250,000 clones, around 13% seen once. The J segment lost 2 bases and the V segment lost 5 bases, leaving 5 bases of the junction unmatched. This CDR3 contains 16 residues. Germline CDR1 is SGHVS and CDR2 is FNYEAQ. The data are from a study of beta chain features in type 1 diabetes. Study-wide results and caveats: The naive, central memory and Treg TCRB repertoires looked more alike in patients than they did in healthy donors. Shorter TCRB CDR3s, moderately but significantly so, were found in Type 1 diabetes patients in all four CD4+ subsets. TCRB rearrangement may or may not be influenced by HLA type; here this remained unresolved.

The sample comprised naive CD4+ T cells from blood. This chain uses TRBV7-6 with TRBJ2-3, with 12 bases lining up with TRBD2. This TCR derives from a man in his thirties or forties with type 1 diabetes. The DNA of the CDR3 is TGTGCCAGCAGCCCGCGGACTAGCGGGGCCACAGATACGCAGTATTTT. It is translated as CASSPRTSGATDTQYF.